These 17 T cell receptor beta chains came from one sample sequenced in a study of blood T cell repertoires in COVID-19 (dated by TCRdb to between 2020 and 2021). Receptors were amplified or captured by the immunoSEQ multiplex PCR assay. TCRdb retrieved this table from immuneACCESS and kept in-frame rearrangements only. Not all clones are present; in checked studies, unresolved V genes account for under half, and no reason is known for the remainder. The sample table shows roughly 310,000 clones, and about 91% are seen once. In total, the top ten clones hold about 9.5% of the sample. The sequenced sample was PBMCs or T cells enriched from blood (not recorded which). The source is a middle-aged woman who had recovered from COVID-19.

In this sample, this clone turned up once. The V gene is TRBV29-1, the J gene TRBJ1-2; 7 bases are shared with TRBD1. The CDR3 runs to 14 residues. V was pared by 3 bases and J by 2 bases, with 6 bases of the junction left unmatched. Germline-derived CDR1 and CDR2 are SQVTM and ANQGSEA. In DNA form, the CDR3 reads TGCAGCGTTGACCCAACAGGGGAGAACTATGGCTACACCTTC. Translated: CSVDPTGENYGYTF.

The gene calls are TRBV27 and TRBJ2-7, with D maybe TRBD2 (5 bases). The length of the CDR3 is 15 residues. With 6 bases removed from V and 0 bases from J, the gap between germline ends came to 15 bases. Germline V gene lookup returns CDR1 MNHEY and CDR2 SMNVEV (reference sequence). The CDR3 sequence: CASRRWSDFSYEQYF. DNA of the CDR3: TGTGCCAGCAGAAGATGGTCGGACTTCTCCTACGAGCAGTACTTC.

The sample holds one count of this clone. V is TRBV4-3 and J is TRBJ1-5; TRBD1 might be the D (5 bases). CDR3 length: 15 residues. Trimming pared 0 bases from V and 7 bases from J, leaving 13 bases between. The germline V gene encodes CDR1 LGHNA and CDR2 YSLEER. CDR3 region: CASSQDRAGMQPQHF. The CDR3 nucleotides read TGCGCCAGCAGCCAAGATAGGGCAGGGATGCAGCCCCAGCATTTT.

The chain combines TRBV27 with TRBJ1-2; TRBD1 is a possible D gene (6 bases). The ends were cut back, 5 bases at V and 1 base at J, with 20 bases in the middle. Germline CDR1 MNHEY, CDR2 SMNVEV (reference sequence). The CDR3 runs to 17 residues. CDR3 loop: CASSAQGSTYRNYGYTF. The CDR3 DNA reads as TGTGCCAGCAGTGCCCAGGGGTCTACCTACCGTAACTATGGCTACACCTTC.

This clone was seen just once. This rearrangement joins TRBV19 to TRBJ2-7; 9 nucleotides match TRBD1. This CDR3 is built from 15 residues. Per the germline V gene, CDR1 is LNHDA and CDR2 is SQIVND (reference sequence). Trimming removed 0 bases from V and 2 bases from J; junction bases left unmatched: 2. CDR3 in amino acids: CASSIEQGATYEQYF. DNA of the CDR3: TGTGCCAGTAGTATAGAACAGGGGGCTACCTACGAGCAGTACTTC.

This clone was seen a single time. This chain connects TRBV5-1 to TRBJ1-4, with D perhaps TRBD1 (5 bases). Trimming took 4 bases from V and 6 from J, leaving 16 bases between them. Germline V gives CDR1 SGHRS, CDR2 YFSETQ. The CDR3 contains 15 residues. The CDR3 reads CASSPQGRVYEKLFF. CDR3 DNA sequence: TGCGCCAGCAGCCCCCAAGGCAGGGTATATGAAAAACTGTTTTTT.

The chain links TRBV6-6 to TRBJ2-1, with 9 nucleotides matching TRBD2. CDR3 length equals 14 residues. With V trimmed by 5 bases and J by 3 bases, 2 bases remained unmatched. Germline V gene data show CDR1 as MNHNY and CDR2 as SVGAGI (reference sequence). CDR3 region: CASSIAGDYNEQFF. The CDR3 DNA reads TGTGCCAGCAGTATAGCGGGAGACTACAATGAGCAGTTCTTC.

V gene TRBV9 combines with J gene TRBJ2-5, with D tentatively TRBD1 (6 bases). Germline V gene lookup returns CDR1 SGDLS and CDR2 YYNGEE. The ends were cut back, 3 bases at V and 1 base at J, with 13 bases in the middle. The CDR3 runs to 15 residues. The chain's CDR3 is CASSARTDPQETQYF. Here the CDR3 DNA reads TGTGCCAGCAGCGCCCGGACAGACCCCCAAGAGACCCAGTACTTC.

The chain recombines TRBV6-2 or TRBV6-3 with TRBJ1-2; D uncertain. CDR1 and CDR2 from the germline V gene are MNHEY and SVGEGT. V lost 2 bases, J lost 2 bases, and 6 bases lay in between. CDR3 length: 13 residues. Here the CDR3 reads CASSYEENYGYTF. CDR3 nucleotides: TGTGCCAGCAGTTACGAGGAAAACTATGGCTACACCTTC.

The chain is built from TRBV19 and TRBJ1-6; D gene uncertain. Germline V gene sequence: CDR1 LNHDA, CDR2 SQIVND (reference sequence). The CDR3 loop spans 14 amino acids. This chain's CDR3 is CAFSREAYNSPLHF. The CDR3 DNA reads TGTGCGTTCTCGAGGGAAGCCTATAATTCACCCCTCCACTTT.

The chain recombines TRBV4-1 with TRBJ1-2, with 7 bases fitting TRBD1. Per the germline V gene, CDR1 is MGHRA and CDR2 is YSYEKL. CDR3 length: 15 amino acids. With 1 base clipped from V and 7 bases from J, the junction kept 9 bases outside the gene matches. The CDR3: CASSQGRGEIGGYTF. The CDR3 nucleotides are TGCGCCAGCAGCCAAGGCAGGGGGGAAATTGGTGGCTACACCTTC.

The CDR3 here is CAISDPPATGSYEQYF. The CDR3 coding sequence is TGTGCCATCAGTGACCCCCCCGCGACAGGTAGCTACGAGCAGTACTTC. The chain carries TRBV10-3 and TRBJ2-7; D is perhaps TRBD1 (6 bases). Trimming took 3 bases from V and 3 from J, leaving 18 bases between them. Germline V gene lookup returns CDR1 ENHRY and CDR2 SYGVKD. This CDR3 region has 16 residues.

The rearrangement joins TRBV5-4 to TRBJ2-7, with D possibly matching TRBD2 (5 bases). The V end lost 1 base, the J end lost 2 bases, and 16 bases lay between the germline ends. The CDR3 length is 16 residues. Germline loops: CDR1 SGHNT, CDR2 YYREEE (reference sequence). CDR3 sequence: CASSLSGGEITYEQYF. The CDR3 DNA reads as TGTGCCAGCAGCTTGTCGGGTGGGGAGATAACCTACGAGCAGTACTTC.

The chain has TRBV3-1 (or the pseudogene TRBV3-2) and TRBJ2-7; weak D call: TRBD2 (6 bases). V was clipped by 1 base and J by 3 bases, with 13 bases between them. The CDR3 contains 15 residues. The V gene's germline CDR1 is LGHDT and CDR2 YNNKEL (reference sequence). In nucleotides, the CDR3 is TGTGCCAGCAGCCAAGGCCCGGGACTGCACTACGAGCAGTACTTC. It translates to CASSQGPGLHYEQYF.

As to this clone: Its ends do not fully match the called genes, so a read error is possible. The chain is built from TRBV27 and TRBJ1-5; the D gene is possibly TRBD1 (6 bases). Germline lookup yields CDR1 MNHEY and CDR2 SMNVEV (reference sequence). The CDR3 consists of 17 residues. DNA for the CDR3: TGTGCCAGCAGTCTATCCGGGGGGGCGAGTCGCAATCAGCCCCAGCATTTT. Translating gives CASSLSGGASRNQPQHF.

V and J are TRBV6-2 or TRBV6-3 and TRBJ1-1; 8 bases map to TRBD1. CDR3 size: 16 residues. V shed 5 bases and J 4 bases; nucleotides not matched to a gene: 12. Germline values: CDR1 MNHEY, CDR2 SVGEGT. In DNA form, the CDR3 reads TGTGCCAGCAGTAGAATCACAGGGGGTGTGGGCACTGAAGCTTTCTTT. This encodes CASSRITGGVGTEAFF.

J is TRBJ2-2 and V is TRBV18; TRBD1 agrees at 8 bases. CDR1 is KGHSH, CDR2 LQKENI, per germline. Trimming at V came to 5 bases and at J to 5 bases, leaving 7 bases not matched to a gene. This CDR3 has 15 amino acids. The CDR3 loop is CASSTGTGGTGELFF. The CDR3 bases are TGTGCCAGCTCAACCGGGACAGGAGGGACCGGGGAGCTGTTTTTT.